The 15 T cell receptor beta chains below were found in one sample sequenced in a study of T-cell reconstitution after alpha-beta-depleted transplantation in children. Molecular barcoding with unique molecular identifiers was used for the TCRbeta library. TCRdb called the PCR reads again in MiXCR, with one record for every CDR3 protein. The sample shows about 610,000 distinct CDR3 sequences, 8% to 11% of them seen only once. Sequenced here: PBMCs from the stem cell graft donor, sampled from the stem cell graft. These TCRs come from a human donor who donated a stem cell graft to a child with acute myeloid leukemia.

This clonotype showed up just a few times. The J gene is TRBJ2-3, the V gene TRBV9, with D possibly being TRBD2 (7 bases). CDR3 length: 16 residues. Germline V lookup: CDR1 SGDLS, CDR2 YYNGEE. V lost 4 bases, J lost 5 bases, and 20 bases lay in between. The CDR3 loop is CASSPEGGGPGDTQYF. The CDR3 DNA is TGTGCCAGCAGCCCAGAAGGGGGAGGGCCAGGAGATACGCAGTATTTT.

This clonotype was found many times. The chain links TRBV7-8 to TRBJ2-7; D is unresolved. Trimming took off 1 base at V and 7 bases at J, with 11 bases between the two ends. Germline V gives CDR1 SGHVS, CDR2 FQNEAQ. CDR3 length equals 13 residues. In nucleotides, the CDR3 is TGTGCCAGCAGCTTAGAGTTTGTAGGGGAGCAGTACTTC. It codes for CASSLEFVGEQYF.

V and J are TRBV7-9 and TRBJ2-7; TRBD2 aligns across 8 bases. After removal of 5 bases from V and 2 bases from J, the junction contained 8 bases not matched to a gene. The CDR3 runs to 15 residues. Germline loops: CDR1 SEHNR, CDR2 FQNEAQ (reference sequence). CDR3 in DNA: TGTGCCAGCAGCCCCCTGGTAGCGGGGACCTACGAGCAGTACTTC. Translating gives CASSPLVAGTYEQYF. Complete variable domain (other parts from reference TRBV7-9 and TRBJ2-7): DTGVSQNPRHKITKRGQNVTFRCDPISEHNRLYWYRQTLGQGPEFLTYFQNEAQLEKSRLLSDRFSAERPKGSFSTLEIQRTEQGDSAMYLCASSPLVAGTYEQYFGPGTRLTVT.

Details on this clonotype: A much bigger clone sits one base away, suggesting this may be a read error. This chain links TRBV6-2 or TRBV6-3 with TRBJ2-1, with 14 positions matching TRBD2. Germline CDR1 reads MNHEY; CDR2 reads SVGEGT. The CDR3 spans 19 residues. The CDR3 protein is CASSYFRTSGRRDYNEQIF. CDR3 nucleotide sequence: TGTGCCAGCAGTTACTTTCGGACTAGCGGGAGGAGGGACTACAATGAGCAGATCTTC.

This clonotype was seen many times. The chain recombines TRBV20-1 with TRBJ2-5, with a possible D match to TRBD2 (6 bases). CDR1 and CDR2 (germline): DFQATT, SNEGSKA (reference sequence). V was trimmed by 6 bases and J by 5 bases, leaving 10 bases between them. The CDR3 sequence is 11 residues long. CDR3 amino acids: CSAPGVETQYF. The CDR3 DNA reads TGCAGTGCCCCGGGAGTCGAGACCCAGTACTTC.

This clonotype has more than one count but fewer than ten. The gene calls are TRBV5-5 and TRBJ1-2; TRBD1 matches 7 bases. V shed 0 bases and J 2 bases; nucleotides not matched to a gene: 4. Per the germline V gene, CDR1 is SGHKS and CDR2 is YYEKEE (reference sequence). The CDR3 is 15 residues long. The CDR3 region has the DNA TGTGCCAGCAGCTTGGTAGGGGGCCCCAACTATGGCTACACCTTC. It yields the protein CASSLVGGPNYGYTF.

The chain links TRBV29-1 to TRBJ2-7; D tentatively fits TRBD1 or TRBD2 (5 bases each). Between the trimmed V and J ends, which lost 4 bases and 4 bases, there was a span of 14 bases. Germline CDR1 and CDR2: SQVTM and ANQGSEA. The CDR3 is made up of 13 amino acids. CDR3 amino acids: CSVVWGRAYEQYF. The CDR3 region has the DNA TGCAGCGTTGTGTGGGGACGGGCGTACGAGCAGTACTTC.

The chain uses TRBV10-2 and TRBJ1-5, with a possible D match to TRBD1 (6 bases). Germline values: CDR1 WSHSY, CDR2 SAAADI. The CDR3 has 13 amino acids. V was pared by 7 bases and J by 5 bases, with 12 bases between. The CDR3 is CASNRRGDQPQHF. CDR3 nucleotide sequence: TGCGCCAGCAATCGAAGGGGGGATCAGCCCCAGCATTTT.

This clonotype was recorded a few times. The chain recombines TRBV2 with TRBJ2-3; TRBD2 aligns across 14 bases. The germline V gene encodes CDR1 SNHLY and CDR2 FYNNEI. This CDR3 is built from 16 residues. Losses at the gene ends were 3 bases for V and 4 bases for J; bases not matched to a gene: 3. The CDR3 bases are TGTGCCAGCAGTGACGGGACTAGCGGGAGTGCAGATACGCAGTATTTT. Protein: CASSDGTSGSADTQYF.

The rearrangement uses TRBV20-1 and TRBJ2-1, with D maybe TRBD1 (5 bases). Trimming cost V 5 bases and J 9 bases, with 11 bases left between them. Germline assignment: CDR1 DFQATT and CDR2 SNEGSKA (reference sequence). The CDR3 is 11 residues long. The CDR3: CSALQVVEQFF. Here the CDR3 DNA reads TGCAGTGCTCTACAGGTGGTTGAGCAGTTCTTC.

This clonotype was seen more than once but under ten times. V is TRBV6-1 and J is TRBJ2-7, with 8 bases that match TRBD2. The CDR3 runs to 13 residues. Germline V gene lookup returns CDR1 MNHNS and CDR2 SASEGT. V lost 9 bases and J lost 7; bases outside the gene matches: 11. The CDR3 spells CASGLAPTWEQYF. For the CDR3, the DNA is TGTGCCAGTGGACTAGCACCTACGTGGGAGCAGTACTTC.

This clonotype came up many times. This sequence joins TRBV6-1 and TRBJ1-5; a possible D gene is TRBD1 (5 bases). Germline loops: CDR1 MNHNS, CDR2 SASEGT. The CDR3 consists of 14 residues. V dropped 2 bases and J dropped 7 bases, with 12 bases sitting between them. In nucleotides, the CDR3 is TGTGCCAGCAGTGAAAGGCAGGGCCCACAGCCCCAGCATTTT. Translating gives CASSERQGPQPQHF.

This clonotype has more than one count but fewer than ten. V usage is TRBV10-3 and J usage is TRBJ2-1; D remains unclear. Germline CDR1 and CDR2: ENHRY and SYGVKD. The CDR3 contains 13 residues. V was clipped by 5 bases and J by 5 bases, with 10 bases between them. The CDR3 DNA follows: TGTGCCATCAGTCCGGCCGAGAACAATGAGCAGTTCTTC. This codes for CAISPAENNEQFF.

The chain couples TRBV28 to TRBJ2-3, with 11 bases matching TRBD2. Unmatched junction bases numbered 12, after V lost 2 bases and J lost 5 bases. This CDR3 contains 18 residues. Germline lookup yields CDR1 MDHEN and CDR2 SYDVKM. The CDR3 is CASSLTSGRTIRQDTQYF. DNA of the CDR3: TGTGCCAGCAGTTTAACTAGCGGGAGAACGATTCGCCAAGATACGCAGTATTTT.

This clonotype was counted a few times. The rearrangement joins TRBV2 to TRBJ2-5, with 13 bases that match TRBD2. Germline-derived CDR1 and CDR2 are SNHLY and FYNNEI. The CDR3 sequence is 16 residues long. The V segment lost 7 bases and the J segment 5 bases; nucleotides outside the gene matches: 10. In DNA, the CDR3 is TGTGCCAGCACCCCCCGACTAGCGGGAGGTCGGGAGACCCAGTACTTC. Encoded protein: CASTPRLAGGRETQYF.